In this sample, the clone carrying this TCR beta chain turned up once. In the source study's methods: Amplified reference gene primers provided the basis for estimating nucleated cell counts. Method: immunoSEQ multiplex PCR; TCRdb's copy keeps in-frame clones and lacks some. The DNA was the basis for D and trimming; V, J and clone size are from that table. This table holds more than 250,000 clones, approximately 83% found once. This sample was taken from a study of blood T cell repertoires in COVID-19. About the study: The study drew acute and convalescent COVID-19 samples from the United States, Italy and Spain. PBMCs, B-cell-depleted T cells, or T cells provided the cDNA or gDNA that made up the material.

Germline CDR1 and CDR2: DFQATT and SNEGSKA (reference sequence). Trimming took off 1 base at V and 5 bases at J, with 5 bases between the two ends. The CDR3 is made up of 11 amino acids. The receptor was isolated from a woman in her twenties or thirties who had recovered from COVID-19. The chain links TRBV20-1 to TRBJ2-5; D uncertain. Material for sequencing was peripheral blood. Written as DNA, the CDR3 is TGCAGTGCTAGAGGCGAGGAGACCCAGTACTTC. Protein product: CSARGEETQYF.